The TCR beta chain under discussion was sequenced for a study of shared clonotypes between healthy human individuals. Study at large: CD4 naive and memory got three plates each, CD8 naive two, CD8 memory one.

The CDR3 runs 15 residues. Germline lookup yields CDR1 SGHRS and CDR2 YFSETQ. V was clipped by 4 bases and J by 3 bases, with 16 bases between them. Selected positively for CCR7 and CD45RO-negative, naive CD8 cells excluded terminally differentiated effector memory CD45RA+ cells. Replicate PCRs for sorted subsets used 200 ng DNA; this equaled 25,000 to 30,000 T cell genomes. The method was immunoSEQ multiplex PCR; TCRdb's version includes in-frame clones alone and lacks a portion of them. The sample carries around 1.9 million clones, just over 90% recorded once. The chain couples TRBV5-1 to TRBJ1-1, with D possibly being TRBD1 (6 bases). Source material: naive CD8+ T cells from PBMCs. This clonotype originated in a man aged 18-30 years in good health. Some clones in this sample may be carry-over from other donors' samples. DNA for the CDR3: TGCGCCAGCAGCCTAAAATACAGGGAATACACTGAAGCTTTCTTT. Residues: CASSLKYREYTEAFF.